The present T cell receptor (beta chain) was sequenced within a study of blood T cell repertoires in COVID-19. Data came from immunoSEQ multiplex PCR; TCRdb stores just in-frame clones and leaves some out. The sample gives about 81,000 clones, approximately 89% of which show up once; about 12% is in the top ten. This clone showed up just once. CDR3 length: 14 amino acids. Germline CDR1 MDHEN, CDR2 SYDVKM. V lost 5 bases, J lost 3 bases, and 4 bases stayed unmatched. The receptor comes from an older man with active or convalescent COVID-19. The chain combines TRBV28 with TRBJ1-5; TRBD1 aligns across 7 bases. Source material: peripheral blood. In nucleotides, the CDR3 is TGTGCCAGCAGTGGGACAGCCTTCAATCAGCCCCAGCATTTT. Its protein is CASSGTAFNQPQHF.